The source of this T cell receptor beta chain is a study of spatial heterogeneity in lung cancer. A unique molecular identifier was carried by every single TCR cDNA molecule. TCRdb independently ran MiXCR on the 5' RACE reads; one entry per CDR3 protein. The sample lists approximately 22,000 distinct CDR3 sequences, approximately 5.8% occurring once. Germline loops: CDR1 SGHKS, CDR2 YYEKEE (reference sequence). CDR3 length: 15 amino acids. Trimming pared 4 bases from V and 8 bases from J, leaving 20 bases between. Study results and caveats: Ubiquitous, expanded tumor-derived TCRs were more frequently observed in blood at resection than at follow-up.

The time point: sample taken at primary tumor resection. This clonotype was picked up many times. Its target is not known. This material consisted of PBMCs, taken at surgery. V and J are TRBV5-5 and TRBJ2-3; D is tentatively TRBD1 or TRBD2 (5 bases each). The sequence derives from a male donor with early-stage non-small cell lung cancer. CDR3 sequence reads: CASSLRDRAWGTQYF. The CDR3 nucleotides are TGTGCCAGCAGCCTCCGGGACCGTGCGTGGGGTACGCAGTATTTT.